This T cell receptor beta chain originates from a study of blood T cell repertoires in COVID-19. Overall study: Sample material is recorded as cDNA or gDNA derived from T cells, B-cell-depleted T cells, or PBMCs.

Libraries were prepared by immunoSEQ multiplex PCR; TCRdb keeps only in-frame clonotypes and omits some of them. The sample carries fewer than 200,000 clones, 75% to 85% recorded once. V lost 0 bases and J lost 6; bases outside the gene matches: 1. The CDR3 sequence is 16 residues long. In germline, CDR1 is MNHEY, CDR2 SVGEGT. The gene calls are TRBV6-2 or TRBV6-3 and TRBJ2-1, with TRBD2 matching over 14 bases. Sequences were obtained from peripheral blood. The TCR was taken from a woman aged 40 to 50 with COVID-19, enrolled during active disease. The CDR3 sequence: CASSYSGLAGVNEQFF. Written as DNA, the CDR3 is TGTGCCAGCAGTTACTCGGGACTAGCGGGAGTCAATGAGCAGTTCTTC.